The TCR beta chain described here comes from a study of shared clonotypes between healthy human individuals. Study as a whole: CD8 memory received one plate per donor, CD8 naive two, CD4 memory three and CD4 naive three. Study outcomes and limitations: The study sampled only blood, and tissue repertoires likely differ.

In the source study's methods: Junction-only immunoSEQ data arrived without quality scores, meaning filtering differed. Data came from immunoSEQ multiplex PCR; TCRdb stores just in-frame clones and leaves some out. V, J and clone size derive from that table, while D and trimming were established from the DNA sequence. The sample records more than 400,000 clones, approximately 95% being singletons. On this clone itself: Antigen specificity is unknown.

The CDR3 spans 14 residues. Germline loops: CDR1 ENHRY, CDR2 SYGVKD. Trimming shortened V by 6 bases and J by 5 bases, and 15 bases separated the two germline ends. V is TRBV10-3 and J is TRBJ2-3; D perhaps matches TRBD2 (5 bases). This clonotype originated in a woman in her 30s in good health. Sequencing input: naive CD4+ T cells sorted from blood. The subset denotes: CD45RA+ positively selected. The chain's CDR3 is CAIREVRREDTQYF. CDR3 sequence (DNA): TGTGCCATCAGGGAGGTACGCCGAGAAGATACGCAGTATTTT.